Each of the 14 T cell receptor beta chains below was sequenced from the same sample in a study of blood T cell repertoires in COVID-19. Sequencing was performed with immunoSEQ multiplex PCR; in TCRdb, only in-frame clones are kept and a portion is missing. The table lists about 130,000 clones, roughly 86% of them singletons. The material sequenced was peripheral blood. All receptors derive from a human donor in a cohort sampled during active COVID-19.

V and J are TRBV27 and TRBJ2-3, with a tentative D call TRBD1 (5 bases). CDR3 size: 14 residues. Trimming took off 5 bases at V and 3 bases at J, with 12 bases between the two ends. Germline lookup yields CDR1 MNHEY and CDR2 SMNVEV (reference sequence). The CDR3 loop is CASSPRTKTDTQYF. CDR3 DNA sequence: TGTGCCAGCAGTCCCCGGACAAAGACAGATACGCAGTATTTT.

This clone has just a few counts. As DNA, the CDR3 is TGTGCCAGCTCACCGGCAGGGGGCATGAACACTGAAGCTTTCTTT. As protein: CASSPAGGMNTEAFF. The chain links TRBV18 to TRBJ1-1; 8 nucleotides agree with TRBD1. V trimming: 3 bases; J trimming: 0 bases; junction bases outside the gene matches: 3. The CDR3 sequence is 15 residues long. The germline gives CDR1 KGHSH, CDR2 LQKENI.

The V and J genes are TRBV28 and TRBJ2-7, with D possibly TRBD1 on 6 matching bases. Per germline, CDR1 MDHEN and CDR2 SYDVKM. There are 15 residues in the CDR3. Trimming took off 5 bases at V and 0 bases at J, with 14 bases between the two ends. The chain's CDR3 is CASSPRTALSYEQYF. In nucleotides, the CDR3 is TGTGCCAGCAGTCCCCGGACAGCTCTCTCCTACGAGCAGTACTTC.

The chain employs TRBV4-2 and TRBJ2-1; TRBD2 agrees at 9 bases. This CDR3 is 18 amino acids long. CDR1 LGHNA and CDR2 YNFKEQ come from the germline V gene. Unmatched junction bases numbered 17, after V lost 1 base and J lost 10 bases. In nucleotides, the CDR3 is TGTGCCAGCAGCCAAGTGGGCAGGGTTGAAGCGGGAGGTTACGAGCAGTTCTTC. It specifies CASSQVGRVEAGGYEQFF.

The genes are TRBV5-1 and TRBJ2-7; 7 positions agree with TRBD1. The CDR3 sequence is 17 residues long. Germline values: CDR1 SGHRS, CDR2 YFSETQ. Trimming cost V 0 bases and J 0 bases; bases outside gene matches: 9. In DNA, the CDR3 is TGCGCCAGCAGCTTGGGTTGGACAGGAAAGAGCTCCTACGAGCAGTACTTC. It codes for CASSLGWTGKSSYEQYF. Combining the CDR3 with reference TRBV5-1 and TRBJ2-7 gives the whole variable domain KAGVTQTPRYLIKTRGQQVTLSCSPISGHRSVSWYQQTPGQGLQFLFEYFSETQRNKGNFPGRFSGRQFSNSRSEMNVSTLELGDSALYLCASSLGWTGKSSYEQYFGPGTRLTVT.

This clone has only one observation. V usage is TRBV6-5 and J usage is TRBJ1-2; 7 bases fit TRBD1. This CDR3 comprises 16 residues. J lost 7 bases, V lost 1 base, and 12 bases had no gene match. Germline loops: CDR1 MNHEY, CDR2 SVGAGI. The CDR3 DNA follows: TGTGCCAGCAGTTACTATCCGAGACAGGGATCGAGTGGCTACACCTTC. It translates to CASSYYPRQGSSGYTF.

The chain employs TRBV7-2 and TRBJ2-7, with TRBD2 matching over 13 bases. J gave up 5 bases and V 4 bases, and 5 bases lay outside the gene matches. Per the germline V gene, CDR1 is SGHTA and CDR2 is FQGNSA. The CDR3 contains 15 residues. The DNA of the CDR3 is TGTGCCAGCAGCTGGACTAGCGGGAGTCTTGACGAGCAGTACTTC. Its translation: CASSWTSGSLDEQYF.

The J gene is TRBJ1-6, the V gene TRBV28; D is unresolved. Trimming removed 2 bases from V and 9 bases from J, with 17 bases in between. Per germline, CDR1 MDHEN and CDR2 SYDVKM. The CDR3 covers 16 residues. The CDR3 region has the DNA TGTGCCAGCAGTTTACCCAGGACGCTTGGAGGTTCACCCCTCCACTTT. Protein: CASSLPRTLGGSPLHF. The full variable domain, completed using reference TRBV28 and TRBJ1-6, is DVKVTQSSRYLVKRTGEKVFLECVQDMDHENMFWYRQDPGLGLRLIYFSYDVKMKEKGDIPEGYSVSREKKERFSLILESASTNQTSMYLCASSLPRTLGGSPLHFGNGTRLTVT.

This clone was picked up one time. The chain has TRBV24-1 and TRBJ1-1; TRBD1 is a possible D gene (6 bases). The V end lost 5 bases, the J end lost 8 bases, and 26 bases lay between the germline ends. Per the germline V gene, CDR1 is KGHDR and CDR2 is SFDVKD. There are 17 residues in the CDR3. Written as DNA, the CDR3 is TGTGCCACCAGTGCCCCGGGGGGGCGCAGTGGATCCCGCGAAGCTTTCTTT. It encodes CATSAPGGRSGSREAFF.

This clone was found a few times. Written as DNA, the CDR3 is TGTGCCAGTAGTGTCTACTATGGCTACACCTTC. This sequence encodes CASSVYYGYTF. V and J are TRBV19 and TRBJ1-2; D is undetermined. V was shortened by 5 bases and J by 3 bases, with 4 bases between the two germline ends. Germline V gives CDR1 LNHDA, CDR2 SQIVND (reference sequence). This CDR3 has 11 amino acids.

V gene TRBV6-5 combines with J gene TRBJ1-1; D gene ambiguous. V lost 4 bases and J 2 bases, leaving 8 bases between the germline ends. The germline V gene has CDR1 MNHEY and CDR2 SVGAGI. The CDR3 contains 13 residues. CDR3 residues: CASSSEKNTEAFF. CDR3 sequence (DNA): TGTGCCAGCAGTTCTGAGAAAAACACTGAAGCTTTCTTT.

This sequence joins TRBV7-9 and TRBJ1-6; the match to TRBD1 covers 7 bases. With 7 bases clipped from V and 10 bases from J, the junction kept 10 bases outside the gene matches. This CDR3 spans 14 amino acids. Per the germline V gene, CDR1 is SEHNR and CDR2 is FQNEAQ (reference sequence). CDR3 sequence reads: CASTVQGPESPLHF. CDR3 nucleotides: TGTGCCAGCACGGTACAGGGGCCAGAATCACCCCTCCACTTT.

This clone was observed a few times. The V and J genes are TRBV12-5 and TRBJ2-7, with D uncertain. Germline V gives CDR1 LGHNT, CDR2 FRNRAP. Deletions cut 1 base from V and 2 bases from J, with 6 bases between. This CDR3 spans 13 amino acids. CDR3 protein: CASGLAEAYEQYF. DNA for the CDR3: TGTGCTAGTGGTTTGGCAGAGGCCTACGAGCAGTACTTC.

The chain is built from TRBV6-2 or TRBV6-3 and TRBJ2-3, with 10 nucleotides matching TRBD2. This CDR3 region has 14 residues. V lost 6 bases and J lost 4; bases outside the gene matches: 4. Per the germline V gene, CDR1 is MNHEY and CDR2 is SVGEGT. In DNA form, the CDR3 reads TGTGCCAGCAGCACCGGGACTAGCGCAGATACGCAGTATTTT. Translating it yields CASSTGTSADTQYF.